The clone carrying this T cell receptor beta chain was observed many times. The data are from a study of T-cell reconstitution after alpha-beta-depleted transplantation in children. Losses at the gene ends were 3 bases for V and 3 bases for J; bases not matched to a gene: 12. Germline lookup yields CDR1 SQVTM and CDR2 ANQGSEA. The CDR3 consists of 17 residues. Preparation of the TCRbeta library involved a method that used unique molecular identifiers. TCRdb used MiXCR to reprocess the PCR reads, holding one entry per CDR3 protein. The repertoire holds approximately 590,000 distinct CDR3 sequences, with 8% to 11% as singletons.

The sequence derives from a human donor who donated a stem cell graft to a child with acute myeloid leukemia. The V and J genes are TRBV29-1 and TRBJ2-5, with TRBD2 matching 11 bases. Sequences were derived from PBMCs from the stem cell graft donor, sampled from the stem cell graft. CDR3 bases: TGCAGCGTTGACGGTTTAGCGGGAGGGCAACTAAAAGAGACCCAGTACTTC. Its translation is CSVDGLAGGQLKETQYF.